The present entry profiles one TCR beta chain with its context. Assay: immunoSEQ multiplex PCR; the TCRdb copy retains only in-frame clones and omits some. The table has under 250,000 clones, roughly 80% seen once. The J segment lost 10 bases and the V segment lost 5 bases, leaving 10 bases of the junction unmatched. The V gene's germline CDR1 is MNHEY and CDR2 SVGAGI. This CDR3 comprises 14 residues. These data come from a study of blood T cell repertoires in COVID-19. Study-wide context: T cells, B-cell-depleted T cells, or PBMCs supplied cDNA or gDNA.

The V call is TRBV6-5, the J call TRBJ2-3; 9 positions agree with TRBD2. This sequence was found in a woman under 30 with acute or convalescent COVID-19. The source material was peripheral blood. The CDR3 DNA reads TGTGCCAGCAGTCCGGGACTAGCTCCCCAATCGCAGTATTTT. Its translation: CASSPGLAPQSQYF.